The TCR beta chain under discussion was sequenced for a study of T cells in Graves' hyperthyroidism and ophthalmopathy. General observations from the study: Also found in blood were most expanded thyroid clonotypes above 0.001.

Uncontrolled infection, other autoimmune disease, pregnancy and lactation each barred patients from inclusion. This clonotype was found a few times. The antigen is undetermined. TCR beta CDR3 sequences were amplified from RNA transcripts. First-round RT-PCR with HTBI primers amplified the TCR CDR3 region. TCRdb redid the calling of the multiplex PCR reads with MiXCR, one entry per CDR3 protein. The sample holds under 450,000 distinct CDR3 sequences, roughly 14% seen once. Germline V gene data show CDR1 as SGHNT and CDR2 as YENEEA. V was clipped by 0 bases and J by 9 bases, with 12 bases between them. CDR3 length: 14 residues.

The sequenced sample was blood. The V call is TRBV11-3, the J call TRBJ1-5; D call uncertain. The sequence was collected from a woman between 18 and 29 years old with Graves' hyperthyroidism. CDR3 sequence (DNA): TGTGCCAGCAGCTTAGATGGGCGTTCGGGGCCCCAGCATTTT. Translating gives CASSLDGRSGPQHF.